The 25 T cell receptor beta chains reported below all come from one sample, sequenced in a study of shared clonotypes between healthy human individuals. Sequenced by immunoSEQ multiplex PCR; TCRdb stores in-frame clones only, minus some. The repertoire consists of fewer than 600,000 clones, with about 76% occurring once and the leading ten covering less than 15%. The material sequenced was PBMCs. Source of these receptors: a woman aged 40-49 years in good health. Some clones in this sample may be carry-over from other donors' samples.

V usage is TRBV9 and J usage is TRBJ2-1, with 13 positions matching TRBD2. The CDR3 extends over 18 amino acids. Germline V gene lookup returns CDR1 SGDLS and CDR2 YYNGEE. V lost 4 bases to trimming and J lost 0 bases; unmatched junction nucleotides: 7. The chain's CDR3 is CASSTFRTSGSSYNEQFF. In DNA form, the CDR3 reads TGTGCCAGCAGCACCTTTCGGACTAGCGGGAGCTCCTACAATGAGCAGTTCTTC.

The rearrangement joins TRBV2 to TRBJ2-5; 8 nucleotides agree with TRBD1. The V gene's germline CDR1 is SNHLY and CDR2 FYNNEI. The trim removed 4 bases at V and 4 bases at J, leaving 5 bases unmatched. The CDR3 totals 14 residues. CDR3 DNA sequence: TGTGCCAGCAGTGCTGGGACAGGTCCAGAGACCCAGTACTTC. Its protein is CASSAGTGPETQYF.

A few counts support this clone. V usage is TRBV5-1 and J usage is TRBJ2-2, with TRBD1 matching over 8 bases. The ends lost 4 bases at V and 1 base at J; junction bases unmatched: 6. Germline loops: CDR1 SGHRS, CDR2 YFSETQ. This CDR3 has 16 residues. CDR3 region: CASSIQGDLNTGELFF. The CDR3 nucleotides are TGCGCCAGCAGCATACAGGGGGACCTGAACACCGGGGAGCTGTTTTTT. The whole variable domain, filled in from reference TRBV5-1 and TRBJ2-2, reads KAGVTQTPRYLIKTRGQQVTLSCSPISGHRSVSWYQQTPGQGLQFLFEYFSETQRNKGNFPGRFSGRQFSNSRSEMNVSTLELGDSALYLCASSIQGDLNTGELFFGEGSRLTVL.

The V gene is TRBV13, the J gene TRBJ2-1, with 8 bases lining up with TRBD2. The CDR3 contains 12 residues. The junction had 3 bases not matched to a gene; V was cut back by 5 bases and J by 9 bases. The germline V gene has CDR1 PRHDT and CDR2 FYEKMQ (reference sequence). This CDR3 is CASSPSGSEQFF. CDR3 in DNA: TGTGCCAGCAGCCCCAGCGGGAGTGAGCAGTTCTTC.

The chain combines TRBV6-6 with TRBJ1-4; no clear D gene. Per the germline V gene, CDR1 is MNHNY and CDR2 is SVGAGI (reference sequence). V lost 2 bases and J lost 8, with 12 bases in between. The CDR3 length is 14 residues. In DNA form, the CDR3 reads TGTGCCAGCAGTTACGATCAGACTGGGGAAAAACTGTTTTTT. Protein sequence: CASSYDQTGEKLFF.

The chain employs TRBV19 and TRBJ2-7; D may be TRBD2 (6 bases). The germline gives CDR1 LNHDA, CDR2 SQIVND (reference sequence). CDR3 length: 14 amino acids. The V end was cut by 7 bases, the J end by 5 bases, with 18 bases between. The CDR3 coding sequence is TGTGCCAGTAAAGGGGACGGAGGGCGCCACGAGCAGTACTTC. Its translation is CASKGDGGRHEQYF.

The J gene is TRBJ2-6, the V gene TRBV15; D remains ambiguous. The V gene's germline CDR1 is LNHNV and CDR2 YYDKDF (reference sequence). V gave up 7 bases and J gave up 4 bases, with 8 bases separating them. The CDR3 has 13 amino acids. CDR3 in DNA: TGTGCCACCAATCCCTCCGGGGCCAACGTCCTGACTTTC. Residues: CATNPSGANVLTF. Supplemented by reference TRBV15 and TRBJ2-6, the full variable domain reads DAMVIQNPRYQVTQFGKPVTLSCSQTLNHNVMYWYQQKSSQAPKLLFHYYDKDFNNEADTPDNFQSRRPNTSFCFLDIRSPGLGDTAMYLCATNPSGANVLTFGAGSRLTVL.

This clone was picked up one time. V usage is TRBV7-2 and J usage is TRBJ2-1; D assignment may be TRBD1 or TRBD2 (6 bases each). CDR1 is SGHTA, CDR2 FQGNSA, per germline. The CDR3 consists of 15 residues. V was shortened by 2 bases and J by 7 bases, with 15 bases between the two germline ends. The CDR3 nucleotides read TGTGCCAGCAGCTTACAGGGGATTGGGGGGAATGAGCAGTTCTTC. This codes for CASSLQGIGGNEQFF.

The rearrangement joins TRBV7-3 to TRBJ2-3, with TRBD1 identical over 8 bases. The CDR3 is made up of 13 amino acids. V was clipped by 8 bases and J by 4 bases; unmatched bases: 5. The germline CDR1 and CDR2 sequences are SGHTA and FQGTGA. CDR3 sequence reads: CASGQGGPDTQYF. Written as DNA, the CDR3 is TGTGCCAGCGGACAGGGAGGCCCAGATACGCAGTATTTT.

This clone came up many times. This chain links TRBV28 with TRBJ2-6; 10 positions agree with TRBD2. Germline CDR1 reads MDHEN; CDR2 reads SYDVKM. The CDR3 totals 18 residues. Germline trimming cut 5 bases from V and 0 bases from J; bases unmatched to any gene: 7. CDR3 region: CASSPSLAGDSGANVLTF. DNA of the CDR3: TGTGCCAGCAGTCCGTCCCTAGCGGGGGACTCTGGGGCCAACGTCCTGACTTTC.

The chain links TRBV10-3 to TRBJ2-4; 11 nucleotides align to TRBD2. V trimming: 3 bases; J trimming: 3 bases; junction bases outside the gene matches: 10. Germline loops: CDR1 ENHRY, CDR2 SYGVKD. The CDR3 runs to 18 residues. Here the CDR3 reads CAISEGASGRIGKNIQYF. The CDR3 coding sequence is TGTGCCATCAGTGAAGGGGCTAGCGGGAGGATCGGCAAAAACATTCAGTACTTC.

This chain connects TRBV10-3 to TRBJ2-2; D gene ambiguous. Germline loops: CDR1 ENHRY, CDR2 SYGVKD. This CDR3 contains 13 residues. V gave up 6 bases and J gave up 0 bases, with 5 bases separating them. The CDR3 nucleotides are TGTGCCATCAGAGTAGCGAACACCGGGGAGCTGTTTTTT. This sequence encodes CAIRVANTGELFF.

This sequence joins TRBV5-4 and TRBJ1-1, with D uncertain. V was pared by 2 bases and J by 0 bases, with 11 bases between. CDR3 length: 15 residues. Germline values: CDR1 SGHNT, CDR2 YYREEE (reference sequence). CDR3 nucleotides: TGTGCCAGCAGCTTATCTTGGGCGCTGAACACTGAAGCTTTCTTT. This translates into CASSLSWALNTEAFF.

The rearrangement links TRBV18 to TRBJ2-5; 12 bases fit TRBD2. Germline assignment: CDR1 KGHSH and CDR2 LQKENI. This CDR3 spans 14 amino acids. Germline trimming cut 3 bases from V and 5 bases from J; bases unmatched to any gene: 1. The CDR3 here is CASSPTSGSETQYF. In DNA form, the CDR3 reads TGTGCCAGCTCACCGACTAGCGGGAGTGAGACCCAGTACTTC.

For this clone: Compared with germline, one end of the junction differs, possibly owing to a read error. The chain links TRBV7-9 to TRBJ2-1; the match to TRBD2 covers 10 bases. The CDR3 sequence is 16 residues long. Germline V lookup: CDR1 SEHNR, CDR2 FQNEAQ (reference sequence). Written as DNA, the CDR3 is TGTGCTAGCAGCCCAAGCGGGAGGGCCCACTACAATGAGCAGTTCTTC. Translation gives CASSPSGRAHYNEQFF. The full variable domain, in which reference TRBV7-9 and TRBJ2-1 provide the parts outside the CDR3, is DTGVSQNPRHKITKRGQNVTFRCDPISEHNRLYWYRQTLGQGPEFLTYFQNEAQLEKSRLLSDRFSAERPKGSFSTLEIQRTEQGDSAMYLCASSPSGRAHYNEQFFGPGTRLTVL.

This chain connects TRBV6-6 to TRBJ1-2; the D is unclear. V shed 0 bases and J shed 8 bases, with 7 bases lying between them. Germline loops: CDR1 MNHNY, CDR2 SVGAGI (reference sequence). The CDR3 is 12 amino acids. CDR3 coding DNA: TGTGCCAGCAGTTACTCCGTACGGGGCTACACCTTC. Residues: CASSYSVRGYTF.

The chain couples TRBV27 to TRBJ2-7; D remains unclear. This CDR3 has 13 residues. Trimming shortened V by 5 bases and J by 3 bases, and 11 bases separated the two germline ends. CDR1 and CDR2 from the germline V gene are MNHEY and SMNVEV (reference sequence). CDR3 residues: CASSLGHNYEQYF. As DNA, the CDR3 is TGTGCCAGCAGTCTCGGGCACAACTACGAGCAGTACTTC.

The sample holds one count of this clone. The V gene is TRBV5-1, the J gene TRBJ2-7; D could derive from TRBD1 or TRBD2 (5 bases each). The CDR3 has 16 amino acids. CDR1 is SGHRS and CDR2 is YFSETQ in the germline V gene. Trimming shortened V by 3 bases and J by 2 bases, and 18 bases separated the two germline ends. This CDR3 reads CASSSTYQGRPYEQYF. The CDR3 DNA sequence: TGCGCCAGCAGCTCAACTTACCAGGGACGGCCCTACGAGCAGTACTTC.

The chain is built from TRBV27 and TRBJ2-7; TRBD2 agrees at 14 bases. Germline V gives CDR1 MNHEY, CDR2 SMNVEV (reference sequence). This CDR3 comprises 19 residues. The junction had 16 bases not matched to a gene; V was cut back by 8 bases and J by 1 base. The CDR3 DNA is TGTGCCAGCTCACTCCGGGGGACTAGCGGGAGCGGTGAGTCCTACGAGCAGTACTTC. It yields the protein CASSLRGTSGSGESYEQYF.

This rearrangement joins TRBV28 to TRBJ2-3; TRBD2 aligns across 8 bases. The CDR3 sequence is 16 residues long. V was pared by 2 bases and J by 3 bases, with 7 bases of the junction left unmatched. Germline V gene data show CDR1 as MDHEN and CDR2 as SYDVKM. The CDR3 loop reads CASSLMVAGRTDTQYF. The CDR3 bases are TGTGCCAGCAGTTTAATGGTAGCGGGGAGAACAGATACGCAGTATTTT.

The chain uses TRBV6-6 and TRBJ2-5, with 12 bases lining up with TRBD2. The end of the DNA is better explained by TRBJ2-7, so the J call may be wrong. This CDR3 has 15 amino acids. Germline assignment: CDR1 MNHNY and CDR2 SVGAGI (reference sequence). The CDR3 is CASTAGLAGIYEQYF. The DNA for the CDR3 is TGTGCCAGCACCGCGGGACTAGCGGGCATCTACGAGCAGTACTTC.

V and J are TRBV2 and TRBJ1-1, with TRBD1 identical over 9 bases. Germline-derived CDR1 and CDR2 are SNHLY and FYNNEI. The V gene end was trimmed by 6 bases and the J gene end by 6 bases; junction bases not matched to a gene: 8. The CDR3 covers 14 residues. The CDR3 reads CASRGPGQGAEAFF. The CDR3 coding sequence is TGTGCCAGCAGGGGCCCGGGACAGGGAGCTGAAGCTTTCTTT.

This chain connects TRBV12-5 to TRBJ2-1; D possibly corresponds to TRBD2 (6 bases). The ends were cut back, 3 bases at V and 10 bases at J, with 13 bases in the middle. Germline loops: CDR1 LGHNT, CDR2 FRNRAP. CDR3 length: 13 amino acids. CDR3 residues: CASGFGGGREQFF. In DNA, the CDR3 is TGTGCTAGTGGTTTCGGGGGAGGTCGGGAGCAGTTCTTC. Full variable domain (rest looked up from reference TRBV12-5 and TRBJ2-1): DARVTQTPRHKVTEMGQEVTMRCQPILGHNTVFWYRQTMMQGLELLAYFRNRAPLDDSGMPKDRFSAEMPDATLATLKIQPSEPRDSAVYFCASGFGGGREQFFGPGTRLTVL.

The gene calls are TRBV20-1 and TRBJ2-7, with D perhaps TRBD2 (5 bases). The CDR3 runs to 11 residues. V shed 5 bases and J shed 13 bases, with 18 bases lying between them. CDR1 and CDR2 from the germline V gene are DFQATT and SNEGSKA (reference sequence). The CDR3 sequence is CSAPWLGAVYF. CDR3 DNA sequence: TGCAGTGCTCCCTGGTTGGGAGCGGTCTACTTC.

CDR3: CASSLLRLNTEAFF. The CDR3 coding sequence is TGTGCCAGCAGTTTATTGAGGTTGAACACTGAAGCTTTCTTT. J is TRBJ1-1 and V is TRBV28; D gene unclear. The CDR3 sequence is 14 residues long. Trimming pared 1 base from V and 0 bases from J, leaving 6 bases between. Looked up from germline, CDR1 is MDHEN and CDR2 is SYDVKM.